These 21 T cell receptor beta chains originate from one sample sequenced in a study of regulatory T cells in long-lasting Graves disease. CDR3 regions were amplified by Arm-PCR using iRepertoire HTBI primers to build TCR beta libraries. TCRdb called the multiplex PCR reads again in MiXCR, with one record for every CDR3 protein. This table has roughly 560,000 distinct CDR3 sequences, more than 10% appearing once. Regarding time point: newly diagnosed GD, antithyroid drugs for less than 3 months. PBMC-extracted RNA yielded the TCR library. These data also featured in a second study, about T cells in Graves' hyperthyroidism and ophthalmopathy.

The sample here was peripheral blood mononuclear cells (PBMCs), taken at new diagnosis, from a patient treated with antithyroid drugs. The receptors originated from a woman aged 25 to 45 with Graves disease.

This clonotype has at least ten counts. This chain uses TRBV6-1 with TRBJ1-1; TRBD1 agrees at 7 bases. The length of the CDR3 is 16 residues. Looked up from germline, CDR1 is MNHNS and CDR2 is SASEGT. The trim removed 5 bases at V and 5 bases at J, leaving 14 bases unmatched. The CDR3 spells CASSRAGGPFETEAFF. The CDR3 DNA follows: TGTGCCAGCAGTCGAGCAGGGGGTCCCTTCGAGACTGAAGCTTTCTTT.

This clonotype was picked up many times. The chain combines TRBV2 with TRBJ1-4; 10 bases fit TRBD1. Germline loops: CDR1 SNHLY, CDR2 FYNNEI. This CDR3 spans 14 amino acids. The J segment lost 5 bases and the V segment lost 4 bases, leaving 1 base of the junction unmatched. CDR3 in amino acids: CASSGDRGNEKLFF. CDR3 DNA sequence: TGTGCCAGCAGTGGGGACAGGGGAAATGAAAAACTGTTTTTT.

This clonotype was detected ten times or more. This chain joins TRBV2 and TRBJ2-2; TRBD2 matches 12 bases. The germline gives CDR1 SNHLY, CDR2 FYNNEI. The CDR3 is 16 residues long. The ends lost 6 bases at V and 4 bases at J; junction bases unmatched: 6. The DNA of the CDR3 is TGTGCCAGCAGAGGTACTAGCGGGAGGCGCACCGGGGAGCTGTTTTTT. Amino acid sequence: CASRGTSGRRTGELFF.

The table lists this clonotype with a few counts. The chain carries TRBV11-2 and TRBJ2-1; D is ambiguous. Germline CDR1 and CDR2: SGHAT and FQNNGV. The germline V and J ends were trimmed by 6 bases and 10 bases, with 13 bases remaining between them. The CDR3 totals 12 residues. CDR3 DNA sequence: TGTGCCAGCAGTCCCATCGCAAGGGAGCAGTTCTTC. Residues: CASSPIAREQFF.

In its sample, this clonotype was seen many times. The chain has TRBV20-1 and TRBJ1-1; 7 positions agree with TRBD1. The germline V gene encodes CDR1 DFQATT and CDR2 SNEGSKA (reference sequence). The CDR3 contains 14 residues. Unmatched junction bases numbered 7, after V lost 6 bases and J lost 0 bases. The CDR3 nucleotides are TGCAGTGCCAATCGACAGGGCATGAACACTGAAGCTTTCTTT. Protein product: CSANRQGMNTEAFF.

This clonotype occurred a few times. The chain employs TRBV19 and TRBJ1-2; 9 nucleotides align to TRBD1. J was trimmed by 4 bases and V by 1 base; bases with no gene match: 4. The germline gives CDR1 LNHDA, CDR2 SQIVND (reference sequence). The length of the CDR3 is 15 residues. The CDR3 region has the DNA TGTGCCAGTAGTATAGGAGGGACAGGGAGCTATGGCTACACCTTC. As protein: CASSIGGTGSYGYTF.

This clonotype was observed many times. This chain connects TRBV12-3 or TRBV12-4 to TRBJ1-5; 7 bases are a match to TRBD1. The CDR3 contains 15 residues. Trimming took 8 bases from V and 0 from J; bases not matched to a gene: 7. The CDR3 reads CASRDSFNSNQPQHF. The CDR3 DNA follows: TGTGCCAGCCGGGACAGCTTTAATAGCAATCAGCCCCAGCATTTT.

This clonotype has ten or more counts. CDR3 residues: CASSRLGQTQFF. For the CDR3, the DNA is TGTGCCAGCAGCCGTTTGGGGCAGACGCAGTTCTTC. V usage is TRBV3-1 and J usage is TRBJ2-1; TRBD1 is a possible D gene (5 bases). Deletions cut 4 bases from V and 12 bases from J, with 13 bases between. Germline V gene data show CDR1 as LGHDT and CDR2 as YNNKEL (reference sequence). The CDR3 runs 12 residues.

This clonotype was picked up one time. The genes are TRBV4-3 and TRBJ1-1, with D unclear. Between the trimmed V and J ends, which lost 0 bases and 5 bases, there was a span of 10 bases. This CDR3 has 14 residues. CDR1 and CDR2 (germline): LGHNA, YSLEER. CDR3 sequence reads: CASSQDWVKTEAFF. In DNA, the CDR3 is TGCGCCAGCAGCCAAGATTGGGTTAAGACTGAAGCTTTCTTT.

This clonotype was recorded at least ten times. The chain employs TRBV27 and TRBJ1-4; 9 bases align to TRBD1. The CDR3 sequence is 14 residues long. The V and J ends lost 5 bases and 11 bases, in that order; junction bases with no gene match: 9. Per the germline V gene, CDR1 is MNHEY and CDR2 is SMNVEV (reference sequence). In DNA form, the CDR3 reads TGTGCCAGCAGTATGGGACAGGGAACGGGGAAACTGTTTTTT. Its protein is CASSMGQGTGKLFF.

This clonotype was observed a few times. J is TRBJ1-5 and V is TRBV30; D might be TRBD1 (5 bases). In germline, CDR1 is GTSNPN, CDR2 SVGIG (reference sequence). The CDR3 is 13 amino acids. Trimming shortened V by 5 bases and J by 6 bases, and 14 bases separated the two germline ends. CDR3 loop: CAWSWGYGQPQHF. The CDR3 region has the DNA TGTGCCTGGTCCTGGGGGTACGGTCAGCCCCAGCATTTT.

About this clonotype: Being one base from a much bigger clone, this may be a read error. This rearrangement joins TRBV28 to TRBJ2-5, with TRBD2 matching over 10 bases. CDR1 MDHEN and CDR2 SYDVKM come from the germline V gene. This CDR3 comprises 12 residues. Trimming at V came to 2 bases and at J to 12 bases, leaving 3 bases not matched to a gene. CDR3 amino acids: CASSLPSGREYF. The CDR3 DNA follows: TGTGCCAGCAGTTTACCTAGCGGGAGAGAGTACTTC.

This clonotype was found once. V is TRBV6-4 and J is TRBJ1-1; TRBD1 aligns across 10 bases. Germline V gene lookup returns CDR1 MRHNA and CDR2 SNTAGT. This CDR3 comprises 15 residues. J gave up 4 bases and V 5 bases, and 7 bases lay outside the gene matches. The CDR3 spells CASSYLGQGSTEAFF. For the CDR3, the DNA is TGTGCCAGCAGTTACCTGGGACAGGGGTCCACTGAAGCTTTCTTT.

This clonotype was detected only a few times. The CDR3 nucleotides are TGTGCCAGCAGCCCCGGGCCCTCCCGGGGAAACACCATATATTTT. Translation gives CASSPGPSRGNTIYF. This chain joins TRBV7-2 and TRBJ1-3, with no clear D. CDR3 length: 15 residues. V gave up 5 bases and J gave up 4 bases, with 15 bases separating them. Germline CDR1 reads SGHTA; CDR2 reads FQGNSA.

This clonotype was found many times. This chain links TRBV3-1 with TRBJ1-4; D remains ambiguous. Germline lookup yields CDR1 LGHDT and CDR2 YNNKEL (reference sequence). V was pared by 1 base and J by 5 bases, with 5 bases between. The CDR3 covers 13 residues. This chain's CDR3 is CASSQALNEKLFF. Written as DNA, the CDR3 is TGTGCCAGCAGCCAAGCCTTAAATGAAAAACTGTTTTTT.

This clonotype was observed at least ten times. The rearrangement links TRBV30 to TRBJ2-1; D is possibly TRBD2 (6 bases). The CDR3 contains 14 residues. Trimming removed 0 bases at V and 3 bases at J, with 9 bases between. Per germline, CDR1 GTSNPN and CDR2 SVGIG (reference sequence). The CDR3 DNA reads as TGTGCCTGGAGTGTCGCGGGGTTCTACAATGAGCAGTTCTTC. Translation gives CAWSVAGFYNEQFF.

For this clonotype: A read error is possible here, since a much larger clone lies one base away. The chain links TRBV28 to TRBJ2-1; 8 nucleotides agree with TRBD2. The germline gives CDR1 MDHEN, CDR2 SYDVKM. The CDR3 consists of 15 residues. Here the CDR3 reads CAGSFRTSGYNEQFF. The CDR3 DNA reads TGTGCCGGCAGTTTCCGAACTAGCGGATACAATGAGCAGTTCTTC. The variable domain in full, with the rest retrieved from reference TRBV28 and TRBJ2-1, is DVKVTQSSRYLVKRTGEKVFLECVQDMDHENMFWYRQDPGLGLRLIYFSYDVKMKEKGDIPEGYSVSREKKERFSLILESASTNQTSMYLCAGSFRTSGYNEQFFGPGTRLTVL.

This clonotype was picked up many times. The chain recombines TRBV6-5 with TRBJ2-1; no clear D. V was shortened by 3 bases and J by 6 bases, with 9 bases between the two germline ends. Germline assignment: CDR1 MNHEY and CDR2 SVGAGI. The CDR3 runs 13 residues. CDR3 sequence (DNA): TGTGCCAGCAGTTATAGGTGGCCCAATGAGCAGTTCTTC. Amino acid sequence: CASSYRWPNEQFF.

This clonotype was found a few times. V and J are TRBV6-1 and TRBJ2-1; 9 bases align to TRBD2. Looked up from germline, CDR1 is MNHNS and CDR2 is SASEGT. The CDR3 is 16 amino acids. V shed 6 bases and J 1 base; nucleotides not matched to a gene: 7. CDR3 region: CASSPGTSHSYNEQFF. CDR3 bases: TGTGCCAGCAGCCCCGGGACTAGCCATTCCTACAATGAGCAGTTCTTC.

Many counts were recorded for this clonotype. This chain joins TRBV7-2 and TRBJ2-7; 8 bases are shared with TRBD1. Germline values: CDR1 SGHTA, CDR2 FQGNSA. V shed 1 base and J 4 bases; nucleotides not matched to a gene: 9. The CDR3 sequence is 16 residues long. DNA of the CDR3: TGTGCCAGCAGCTTAGGGACGACAGGGGCGGCGTACGAGCAGTACTTC. Its protein product is CASSLGTTGAAYEQYF.

This clonotype came up a few times. J is TRBJ1-1 and V is TRBV18; TRBD1 is a possible D gene (5 bases). The CDR3 runs 13 residues. Germline V CDR1 and CDR2: KGHSH, LQKENI. V was cut by 0 bases and J by 7 bases, with 9 bases left in between. CDR3 DNA: TGTGCCAGCTCACCACCTAACGGGGGTGAAGCTTTCTTT. Translating gives CASSPPNGGEAFF.